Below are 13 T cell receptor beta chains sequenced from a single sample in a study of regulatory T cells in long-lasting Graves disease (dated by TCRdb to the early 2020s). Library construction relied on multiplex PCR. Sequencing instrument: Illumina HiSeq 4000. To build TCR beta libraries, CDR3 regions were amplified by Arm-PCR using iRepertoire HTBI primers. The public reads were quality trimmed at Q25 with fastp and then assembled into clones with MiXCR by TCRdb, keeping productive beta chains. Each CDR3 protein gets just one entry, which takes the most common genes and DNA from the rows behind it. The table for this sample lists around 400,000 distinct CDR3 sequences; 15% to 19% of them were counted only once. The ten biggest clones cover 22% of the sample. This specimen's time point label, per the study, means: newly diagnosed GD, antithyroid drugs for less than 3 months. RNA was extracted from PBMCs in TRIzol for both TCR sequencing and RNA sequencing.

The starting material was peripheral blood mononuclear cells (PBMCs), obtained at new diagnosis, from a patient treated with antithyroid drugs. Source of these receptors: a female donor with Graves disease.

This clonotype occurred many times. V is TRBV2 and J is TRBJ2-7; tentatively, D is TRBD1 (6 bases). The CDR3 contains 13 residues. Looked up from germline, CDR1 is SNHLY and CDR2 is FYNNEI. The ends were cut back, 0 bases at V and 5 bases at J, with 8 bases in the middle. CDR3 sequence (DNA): TGTGCCAGCAGTGAAGCTTACAGGGACGAGCAGTACTTC. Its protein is CASSEAYRDEQYF. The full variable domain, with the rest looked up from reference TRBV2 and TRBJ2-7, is EPEVTQTPSHQVTQMGQEVILRCVPISNHLYFYWYRQILGQKVEFLVSFYNNEISEKSEIFDDQFSVERPDGSNFTLKIRSTKLEDSAMYFCASSEAYRDEQYFGPGTRLTVT.

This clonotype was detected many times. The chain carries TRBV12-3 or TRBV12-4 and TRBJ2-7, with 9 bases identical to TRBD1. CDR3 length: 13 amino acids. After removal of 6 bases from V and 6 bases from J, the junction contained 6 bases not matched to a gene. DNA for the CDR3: TGTGCCAGCAGGTCCGGGACAGGGTCCGAGCAGTACTTC. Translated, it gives CASRSGTGSEQYF.

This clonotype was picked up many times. The CDR3 spells CASSPYIGGETEAFF. The CDR3 DNA is TGTGCCAGCTCACCTTATATCGGCGGGGAAACTGAAGCTTTCTTT. J is TRBJ1-1 and V is TRBV18; D remains unclear. The CDR3 runs to 15 residues. V was trimmed by 3 bases and J by 5 bases, leaving 16 bases between them. Germline-derived CDR1 and CDR2 are KGHSH and LQKENI.

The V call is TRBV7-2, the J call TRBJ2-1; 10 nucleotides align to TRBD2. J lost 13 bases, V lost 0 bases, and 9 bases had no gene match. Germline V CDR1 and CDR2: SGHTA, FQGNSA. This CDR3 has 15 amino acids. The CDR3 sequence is CASSLALSSGGPQFF. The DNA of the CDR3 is TGTGCCAGCAGCTTAGCGCTGAGTAGCGGGGGGCCTCAGTTCTTC.

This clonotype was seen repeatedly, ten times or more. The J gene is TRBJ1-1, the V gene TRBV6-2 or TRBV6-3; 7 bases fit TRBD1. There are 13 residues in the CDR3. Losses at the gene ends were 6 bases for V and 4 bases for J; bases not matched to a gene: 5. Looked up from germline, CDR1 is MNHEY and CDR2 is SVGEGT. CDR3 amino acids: CASSYGTATEAFF. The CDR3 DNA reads TGTGCCAGCAGCTATGGGACAGCCACTGAAGCTTTCTTT.

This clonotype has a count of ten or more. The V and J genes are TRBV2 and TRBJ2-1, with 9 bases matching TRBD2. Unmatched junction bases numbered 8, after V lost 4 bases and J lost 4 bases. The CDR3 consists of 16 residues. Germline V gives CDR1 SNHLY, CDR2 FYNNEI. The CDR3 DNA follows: TGTGCCAGCAGTGTCGGAGGCGGGGGGGCATACAATGAGCAGTTCTTC. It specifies CASSVGGGGAYNEQFF. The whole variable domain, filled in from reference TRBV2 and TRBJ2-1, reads EPEVTQTPSHQVTQMGQEVILRCVPISNHLYFYWYRQILGQKVEFLVSFYNNEISEKSEIFDDQFSVERPDGSNFTLKIRSTKLEDSAMYFCASSVGGGGAYNEQFFGPGTRLTVL.

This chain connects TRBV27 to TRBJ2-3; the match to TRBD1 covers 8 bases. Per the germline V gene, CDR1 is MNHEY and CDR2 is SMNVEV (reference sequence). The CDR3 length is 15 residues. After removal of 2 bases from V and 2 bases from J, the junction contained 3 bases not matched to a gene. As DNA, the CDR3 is TGTGCCAGCAGTTTACAGGGGGCTGTCACAGATACGCAGTATTTT. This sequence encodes CASSLQGAVTDTQYF.

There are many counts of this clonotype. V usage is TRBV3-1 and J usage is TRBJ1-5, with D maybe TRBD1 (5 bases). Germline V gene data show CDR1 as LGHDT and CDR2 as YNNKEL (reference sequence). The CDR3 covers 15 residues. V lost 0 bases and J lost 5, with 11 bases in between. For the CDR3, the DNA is TGTGCCAGCAGCCAAGAGCAGGGAATGGATCAGCCCCAGCATTTT. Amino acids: CASSQEQGMDQPQHF.

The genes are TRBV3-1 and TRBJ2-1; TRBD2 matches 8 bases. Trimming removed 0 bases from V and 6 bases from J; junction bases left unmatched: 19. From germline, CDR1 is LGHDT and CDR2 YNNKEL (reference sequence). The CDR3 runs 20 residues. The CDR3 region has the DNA TGTGCCAGCAGCCAAGAGCACTTGGGACCACCCTGGACTAGCCTCAATGAGCAGTTCTTC. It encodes CASSQEHLGPPWTSLNEQFF.

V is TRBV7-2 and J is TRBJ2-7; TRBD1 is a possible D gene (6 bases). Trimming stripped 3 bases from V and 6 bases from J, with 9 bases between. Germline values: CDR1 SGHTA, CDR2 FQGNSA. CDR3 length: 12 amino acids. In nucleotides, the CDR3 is TGTGCCAGCAGCTTGGACAGCATCGAGCAGTACTTC. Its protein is CASSLDSIEQYF.

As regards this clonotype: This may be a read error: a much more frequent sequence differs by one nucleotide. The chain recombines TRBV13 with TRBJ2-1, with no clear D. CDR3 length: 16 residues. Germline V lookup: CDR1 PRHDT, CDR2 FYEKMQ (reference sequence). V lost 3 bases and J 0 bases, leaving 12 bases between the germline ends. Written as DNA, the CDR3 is TGTGCCAGCAGCTTCCCCTTACCCAACTCCTACAATGAGCAGTTCTTC. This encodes CASSFPLPNSYNEQFF.

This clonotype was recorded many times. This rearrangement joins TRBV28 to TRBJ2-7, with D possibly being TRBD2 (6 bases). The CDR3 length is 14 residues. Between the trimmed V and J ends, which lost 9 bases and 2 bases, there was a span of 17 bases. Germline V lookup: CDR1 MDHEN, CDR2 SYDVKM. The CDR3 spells CASNGGAATYEQYF. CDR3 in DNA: TGTGCCAGTAACGGGGGAGCCGCGACCTACGAGCAGTACTTC. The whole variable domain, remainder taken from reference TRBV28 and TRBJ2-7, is DVKVTQSSRYLVKRTGEKVFLECVQDMDHENMFWYRQDPGLGLRLIYFSYDVKMKEKGDIPEGYSVSREKKERFSLILESASTNQTSMYLCASNGGAATYEQYFGPGTRLTVT.

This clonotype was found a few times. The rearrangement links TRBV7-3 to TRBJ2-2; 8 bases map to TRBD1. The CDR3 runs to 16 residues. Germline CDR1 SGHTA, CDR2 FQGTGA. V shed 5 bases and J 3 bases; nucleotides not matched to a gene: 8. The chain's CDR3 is CASSLTGGRDTGELFF. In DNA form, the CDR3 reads TGTGCCAGCAGCCTCACAGGGGGTCGGGACACCGGGGAGCTGTTTTTT.